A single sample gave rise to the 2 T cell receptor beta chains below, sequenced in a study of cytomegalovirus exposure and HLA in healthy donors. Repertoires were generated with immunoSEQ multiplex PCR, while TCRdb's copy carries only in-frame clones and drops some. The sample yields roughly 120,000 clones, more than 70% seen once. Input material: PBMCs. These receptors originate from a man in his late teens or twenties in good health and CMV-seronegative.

CDR3 in amino acids: CASSKPGGPEAFF. CDR3 bases: TGTGCCAGCAGTAAGCCAGGGGGCCCTGAAGCTTTCTTT. This chain connects TRBV6-5 to TRBJ1-1, with 8 positions matching TRBD1. CDR1 is MNHEY and CDR2 is SVGAGI in the germline V gene. This CDR3 region has 13 residues. Germline trimming cut 5 bases from V and 6 bases from J; bases unmatched to any gene: 5.

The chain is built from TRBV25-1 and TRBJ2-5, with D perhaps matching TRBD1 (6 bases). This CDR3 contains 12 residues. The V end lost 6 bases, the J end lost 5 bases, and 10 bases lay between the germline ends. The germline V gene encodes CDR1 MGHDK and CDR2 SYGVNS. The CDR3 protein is CASRQGFETQYF. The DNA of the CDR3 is TGTGCCAGCAGGCAGGGGTTCGAGACCCAGTACTTC.